The clone carrying this TCR beta chain was observed a few times. Its antigen is undetermined. The entry originates in a study of neoadjuvant anti-PD-1 for oral cavity cancer. Study-wide points: Higher pretreatment Treg/Th17 ratios tracked higher pretreatment blood clonality.

Time point defined: after neoadjuvant nivolumab, at surgical resection. Data came from immunoSEQ multiplex PCR; TCRdb stores just in-frame clones and leaves some out. The table has roughly 14,000 clones, roughly 70% seen once; the top ten hold roughly 2%. Germline V CDR1 and CDR2: LNHDA, SQIVND (reference sequence). V lost 9 bases to trimming and J lost 2 bases; unmatched junction nucleotides: 10. CDR3 length equals 15 residues. This clonotype was sampled from a person aged 35-79 years with oral cavity squamous cell carcinoma. Sample: PBMCs, taken after nivolumab (anti-PD-1) treatment. The chain has TRBV19 and TRBJ2-1; TRBD2 matches 7 bases. The CDR3 DNA follows: TGTGCCAGGGGGGGGAGGGAGATCGCCTACAATGAGCAGTTCTTC. This sequence encodes CARGGREIAYNEQFF.